This is a list of T cell receptor beta chains from one sample in a study of OX40 agonist ivuxolimab in advanced cancers. Produced via immunoSEQ multiplex PCR; TCRdb's table is partial and in-frame only. The sample holds under 90,000 clones; 85% to 95% are singletons and the top ten take approximately 0.32%. The specimen was CD4+ or CD8+ T cells sorted from blood, collected in a trial of the OX40 agonist ivuxolimab. All receptors derive from an adult with an advanced solid tumor such as melanoma, head and neck, liver or kidney cancer. The CDR3 runs from the conserved cysteine through the conserved F or W. Each record gives: CDR3 DNA, CDR3 protein, V gene, J gene, D gene, clone size. The D gene is left open where the match is weak. The size entry is marked missing in some rows and otherwise reads once, few, many or a size class.

TGTGCCAGCAGCTTGGGACAGCACCAAGAGACCCAGTACTTC	CASSLGQHQETQYF	TRBV7-2	TRBJ2-5	TRBD1	NA
TGTGCCTGGAGTGCCGGGACAATGGGAAACACCATATATTTT	CAWSAGTMGNTIYF	TRBV30	TRBJ1-3	NA	NA
TGTGCCAGCAGCTTAGACCCAGAGCGGAATCCGCCTGGAAACACCATATATTTT	CASSLDPERNPPGNTIYF	TRBV5-5	TRBJ1-3	NA	NA
TGTGCCAGCTCGGCTAGCCTTCCCTACGAGCAGTACTTC	CASSASLPYEQYF	TRBV18	TRBJ2-7	NA	NA
TGTGCCAGCAGTTACTCGCGGACAGGGTTTCAAGAGACCCAGTACTTC	CASSYSRTGFQETQYF	TRBV6-5	TRBJ2-5	TRBD1	NA
TGTGCCAGCAGTTCACCCTACGAGCAGTACTTC	CASSSPYEQYF	TRBV28	TRBJ2-7	NA	NA
TGTGCCAGCAGTTTAGTACCTACCTACTCTGGAAACACCATATATTTT	CASSLVPTYSGNTIYF	TRBV28	TRBJ1-3	NA	NA
TGCGCCAGCAGCCAAGATGTTACATCCTTTCAGCCCCAGCATTTT	CASSQDVTSFQPQHF	TRBV4-3	TRBJ1-5	NA	NA
TGTGCCAGCACTAATAGACTAGCTGGGACCCAGTACTTC	CASTNRLAGTQYF	TRBV6-5	TRBJ2-5	TRBD2	NA
TGTGCCAGCAGCTCCGCAGGGGTCCCTAACTACGAGCAGTACTTC	CASSSAGVPNYEQYF	TRBV7-2	TRBJ2-7	NA	NA
TGCAGCGCCCTCTTAGGACGAGGCTCTAATGAAAAACTGTTTTTT	CSALLGRGSNEKLFF	TRBV29-1	TRBJ1-4	NA	NA
TGTGCCAGCAGCTTACTGGGGCTATCTAATACCTACGAGCAGTACTTC	CASSLLGLSNTYEQYF	TRBV7-2	TRBJ2-7	NA	NA
TGTGCCAGCAGTTTATACGGCGTAAACACCGGGGAGCTGTTTTTT	CASSLYGVNTGELFF	TRBV28	TRBJ2-2	NA	NA
TGTGCCAGAACCGGGCGACAGGGCTACGAGCAGTACTTC	CARTGRQGYEQYF	TRBV27	TRBJ2-7	TRBD1	NA
TGTGCCAGCGCCGGACCGGGGGATCGCACCGGGGAGCTGTTTTTT	CASAGPGDRTGELFF	TRBV7-9	TRBJ2-2	NA	NA
TGTGCCAGCAGCTTCGCCTATAATTCACCCCTCCACTTT	CASSFAYNSPLHF	TRBV5-8	TRBJ1-6	NA	NA
TGTGCCAGCCGAAGTCCGAACACTGAAGCTTTCTTT	CASRSPNTEAFF	TRBV6-5	TRBJ1-1	NA	NA
TGTGCCAGCTCACAGAATATCTACAGGGACAACCAAGAGACCCAGTACTTC	CASSQNIYRDNQETQYF	TRBV18	TRBJ2-5	NA	NA
TGTGCCAGCTTTGATTCAGGGGCAGGCAATCAGCCCCAGCATTTT	CASFDSGAGNQPQHF	TRBV6-6	TRBJ1-5	NA	NA
TGTGCCAGCAAGGAACGGGAGGTGTGGGAGCAGTACTTC	CASKEREVWEQYF	TRBV6-6	TRBJ2-7	TRBD2	NA
TGCGCCAGGGAAAGATACAATAAGCGGACGAACACCGGGGAGCTGTTTTTT	CARERYNKRTNTGELFF	TRBV10-1	TRBJ2-2	NA	once
TGTGCCAGCAGCGTACAGGGGGGGGGCACCGGGGAGCTGTTTTTT	CASSVQGGGTGELFF	TRBV7-6	TRBJ2-2	NA	NA
TGTGCCAGCTCACCACAGTCCACTAGCACAGATACGCAGTATTTT	CASSPQSTSTDTQYF	TRBV18	TRBJ2-3	NA	NA
TGTGCCAGCAGTCCCGAGTCCTATGGCTACACCTTC	CASSPESYGYTF	TRBV6-6	TRBJ1-2	NA	NA
TGCGCCAGCGCCGGGACCTGGGACAATGAGCAGTTCTTC	CASAGTWDNEQFF	TRBV5-1	TRBJ2-1	NA	NA
TGTGCCAGCAGTGAAGCAGTAGTCTACGAGCAGTACTTC	CASSEAVVYEQYF	TRBV6-1	TRBJ2-7	NA	NA
TGTGCCTGGAGCGAGGGACTAGCGGTTCAAGAGACCCAGTACTTC	CAWSEGLAVQETQYF	TRBV30	TRBJ2-5	TRBD2	NA
TGCAGTGCCACCGCAGGGGATGAGCAGTTCTTC	CSATAGDEQFF	TRBV20-1	TRBJ2-1	NA	NA
TGCGCCAGCAGCTTAAGGGTGGTGAACACTGAAGCTTTCTTT	CASSLRVVNTEAFF	TRBV5-1	TRBJ1-1	NA	NA
TGTGCCAGCAGCTTAGAGGGACGTATGAACACTGAAGCTTTCTTT	CASSLEGRMNTEAFF	TRBV7-8	TRBJ1-1	NA	NA
TGTGCCATCAGTGACCAATACAATGAGCAGTTCTTC	CAISDQYNEQFF	TRBV10-3	TRBJ2-1	NA	NA
TGTGCCAGCAGCTCCGGACTAGCGCGAGGGGGCACAGATACGCAGTATTTT	CASSSGLARGGTDTQYF	TRBV11-2	TRBJ2-3	TRBD2	NA
TGCGCCAGGGCGCCCCCTATGGGGGGCGTCTACGAGCAGTACTTC	CARAPPMGGVYEQYF	TRBV10-1	TRBJ2-7	NA	NA
TGTGCCAGCTCACCAGGGCAGCAAGGGACCCAGTACTTC	CASSPGQQGTQYF	TRBV18	TRBJ2-5	NA	once
TGTGCCTGGACCAAGACAGGGTACAATTCTGAAGCTTTCTTT	CAWTKTGYNSEAFF	TRBV30	TRBJ1-1	TRBD1	few
TGCAGCTCCTCCCCCCCCCGGGAGGGATTCACAGATACGCAGTATTTT	CSSSPPREGFTDTQYF	TRBV29-1	TRBJ2-3	TRBD2	NA
TGTGCCAGCAGTGAAGGCCAGGAACCTAACTATGGCTACACCTTC	CASSEGQEPNYGYTF	TRBV6-1	TRBJ1-2	NA	NA
TGTGCCAGCAGTTTGAGCTCTGGGGCCAACGTCCTGACTTTC	CASSLSSGANVLTF	TRBV28	TRBJ2-6	NA	NA
TGTGCCAGTAGTTTTTCTGGGGCCAACGTCCTGACTTTC	CASSFSGANVLTF	TRBV19	TRBJ2-6	NA	NA
TGTGCCAGCAGTGTAGCCGGACAAGGGGGTTCACCCCTCCACTTT	CASSVAGQGGSPLHF	TRBV2	TRBJ1-6	NA	NA
TGTGCCAGCAGCTTCGGACAGGGTCAAGAGACCCAGTACTTC	CASSFGQGQETQYF	TRBV7-9	TRBJ2-5	TRBD1	NA
TGTGCCAGCAGTCTGGGACAGGCCACTGGAAACACCATATATTTT	CASSLGQATGNTIYF	TRBV6-6	TRBJ1-3	TRBD1	NA
TGTGCCAGTAGTATAGAGGTGAGGAGCTATGGCTACACCTTC	CASSIEVRSYGYTF	TRBV19	TRBJ1-2	NA	once